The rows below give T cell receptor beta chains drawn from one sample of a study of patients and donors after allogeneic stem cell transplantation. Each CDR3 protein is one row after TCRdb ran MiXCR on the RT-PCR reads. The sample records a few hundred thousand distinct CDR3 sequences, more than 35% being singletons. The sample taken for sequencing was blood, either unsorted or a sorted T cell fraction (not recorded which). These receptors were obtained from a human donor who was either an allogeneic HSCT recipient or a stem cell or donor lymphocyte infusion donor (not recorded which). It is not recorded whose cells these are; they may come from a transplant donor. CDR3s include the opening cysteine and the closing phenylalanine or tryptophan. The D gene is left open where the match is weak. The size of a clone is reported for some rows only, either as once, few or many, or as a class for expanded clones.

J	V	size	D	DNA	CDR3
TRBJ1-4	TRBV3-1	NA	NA	TGTGCCAGCAGCCAAGTGGGCACGGTAAATGAAAAACTGTTTTTT	CASSQVGTVNEKLFF
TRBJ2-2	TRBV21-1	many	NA	TGTGCCAGCCCGGACAGGGGCGCCTGGAACACCGGGGAGCTGTTTTTT	CASPDRGAWNTGELFF
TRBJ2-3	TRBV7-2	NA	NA	TGTGCCAGCAGCTTAGCGGGCCAGGGCACAGATACGCAGTATTTT	CASSLAGQGTDTQYF
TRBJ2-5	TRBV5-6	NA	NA	TGTGCCAGCAGCTTGTGGGCAATCCAAGAGACCCAGTACTTC	CASSLWAIQETQYF
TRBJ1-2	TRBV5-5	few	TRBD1	TGTGCCAGCAGCACGACAGGGCCCGTGCGTGGCTACACCTTC	CASSTTGPVRGYTF
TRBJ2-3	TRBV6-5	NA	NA	TGTGCCAGCAGTTATGTGGGTGCCACTAGCACAGATACGCAGTATTTT	CASSYVGATSTDTQYF
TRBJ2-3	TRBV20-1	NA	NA	TGCAGTGCTTCGGGGGTGATTAGCACAGATACGCAGTATTTT	CSASGVISTDTQYF
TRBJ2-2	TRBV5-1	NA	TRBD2	TGCGCCAGCAGCTTTCGGTCTAGCGGAAACACCGGGGAGCTGTTTTTT	CASSFRSSGNTGELFF
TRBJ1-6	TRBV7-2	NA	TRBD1	TGTGCCAGCAGCGCCCGTTACAGGGGGAATTCACCCCTCCACTTT	CASSARYRGNSPLHF
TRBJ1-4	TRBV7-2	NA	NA	TGTGCCAGCAGCCAGCAGGGTATAGATGAAAAACTGTTTTTT	CASSQQGIDEKLFF
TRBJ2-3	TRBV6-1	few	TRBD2	TGTGCCAGCAGTGTTAAGGGGACTAGTTCTTCAGATACGCAGTATTTT	CASSVKGTSSSDTQYF
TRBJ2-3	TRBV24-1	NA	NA	TGTGCCACCAGTGGGGGGGGCACAGATACGCAGTATTTT	CATSGGGTDTQYF
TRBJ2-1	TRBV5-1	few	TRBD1	TGCGCCAGCAGCTTGATCGGGCCGGGACAGGGAATGGATGAGCAGTTCTTC	CASSLIGPGQGMDEQFF
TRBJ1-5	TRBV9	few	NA	TGTGCCAGCAGCGTAGAGGGGTCCGATCAGCCCCAGCATTTT	CASSVEGSDQPQHF
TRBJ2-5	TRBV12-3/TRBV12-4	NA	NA	TGTGCCAGCAGCCTAAACCAGGGGCAAGAGACCCAGTACTTC	CASSLNQGQETQYF
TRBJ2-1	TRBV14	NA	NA	TGTGCCAGCAGCCCATACAGGAGCTCCTACAATGAGCAGTTCTTC	CASSPYRSSYNEQFF
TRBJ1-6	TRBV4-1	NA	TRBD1	TGCGCCAGCAGCCAAGCTCCGGGACAGCAATATTCACCCCTCCACTTT	CASSQAPGQQYSPLHF
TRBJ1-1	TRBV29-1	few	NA	TGCAGCGCCGGGATATCCCTGGACGCTGAAGCTTTCTTT	CSAGISLDAEAFF
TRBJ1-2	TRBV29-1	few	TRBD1	TGCAGCGTGCTCGACAGGGTGTTCTATGGCTACACCTTC	CSVLDRVFYGYTF
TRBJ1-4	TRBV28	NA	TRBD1	TGTGCCAGCAGTTCCACCACGGAGGGGGCCTCGAATGAAAAACTGTTTTTT	CASSSTTEGASNEKLFF
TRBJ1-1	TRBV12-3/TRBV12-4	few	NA	TGTGCCAGCAGTTATCACAGGGTGAACACTGAAGCTTTCTTT	CASSYHRVNTEAFF
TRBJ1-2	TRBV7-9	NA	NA	TGTGCCAGCAGCTCCCCCCTAGGCCAGGGGCATAACTATGGCTACACCTTC	CASSSPLGQGHNYGYTF
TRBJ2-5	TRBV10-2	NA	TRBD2	TGCGCCAGCAAGGGCGGGACTAGCGGACTCTGGGGAGAGACCCAGTACTTC	CASKGGTSGLWGETQYF
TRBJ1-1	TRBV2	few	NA	TGTGCCAGAGACAGTTTCTTTAACACTGAAGCTTTCTTT	CARDSFFNTEAFF
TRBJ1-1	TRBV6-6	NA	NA	TGTGCCAGCAGTTACTCGATCCCCGGGGGTCCGAACACTGAAGCTTTCTTT	CASSYSIPGGPNTEAFF
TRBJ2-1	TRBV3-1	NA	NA	TGTGCCAGCAGCCAAGATAAAGAACGGGGCAATGAGCAGTTCTTC	CASSQDKERGNEQFF
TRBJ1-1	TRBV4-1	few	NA	TGCGCCTCCGTCGGGGGGAACACTGAAGCTTTCTTT	CASVGGNTEAFF
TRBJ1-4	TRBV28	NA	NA	TGTGCCAGCAGTTTTTCGTTTCCGCAGCCCGCAACTAATGAAAAACTGTTTTTT	CASSFSFPQPATNEKLFF
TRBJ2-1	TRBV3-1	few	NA	TGTGCCAGCAGCCAAGACTGGGGACAAAGCTCCTACAATGAGCAGTTCTTC	CASSQDWGQSSYNEQFF
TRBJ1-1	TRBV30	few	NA	TGTGCCTGGAGTGTTAGATGGCGGAACACTGAAGCTTTCTTT	CAWSVRWRNTEAFF
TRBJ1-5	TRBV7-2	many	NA	TGTGCCAGCAGCCCGAGGGGGAATCAGCCCCAGCATTTT	CASSPRGNQPQHF
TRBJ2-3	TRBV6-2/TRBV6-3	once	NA	TGTGCCAGCAGTTACCTAGAGGGGACGTTCACAGATACGCAGTATTTT	CASSYLEGTFTDTQYF
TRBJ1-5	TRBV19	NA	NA	TGTGCCAGCAAACAGCTATCCGGTCAGCCCCAGCATTTT	CASKQLSGQPQHF
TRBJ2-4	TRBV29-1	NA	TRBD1	TGCAGCGTGACAGGGGATGGAGACATTCAGTACTTC	CSVTGDGDIQYF
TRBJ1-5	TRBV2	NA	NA	TGTGCCAGCAGTGAAGCCCGGGTCCAGCCCCAGCATTTT	CASSEARVQPQHF
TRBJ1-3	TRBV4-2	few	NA	TGTGCCAGCAGCCAAGGGGACATCAGTCCTGGAAACACCATATATTTT	CASSQGDISPGNTIYF
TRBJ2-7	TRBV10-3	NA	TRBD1	TGTGCCATCAGCTTTAGACAGGGGGCCTACGAGCAGTACTTC	CAISFRQGAYEQYF
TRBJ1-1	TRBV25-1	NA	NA	TGTGCCAGCAGTGGGGCTTTTAACACTGAAGCTTTCTTT	CASSGAFNTEAFF
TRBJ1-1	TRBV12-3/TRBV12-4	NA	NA	TGTGCCAGCAGAGGTTTGGGGAAGGCTGAAGCTTTCTTT	CASRGLGKAEAFF
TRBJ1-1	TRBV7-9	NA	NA	TGTGCCAGCCTCCGGGGGAACACTGAAGCTTTCTTT	CASLRGNTEAFF
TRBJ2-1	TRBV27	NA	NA	TGTGCCAGCAGTTTTACGGGGCTTAGGAATGAGCAGTTCTTC	CASSFTGLRNEQFF
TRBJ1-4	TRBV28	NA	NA	TGTGCCAGCAGTTTATCCCTTCTTGAAAAACTGTTTTTT	CASSLSLLEKLFF
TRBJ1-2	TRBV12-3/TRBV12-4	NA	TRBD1	TGTGCCAGCAGTGCGACAGGGCGGTATGGCTACACCTTC	CASSATGRYGYTF
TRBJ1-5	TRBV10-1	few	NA	TGCGCCAGCAGTGAGGGTCTTCAGCCCCAGCATTTT	CASSEGLQPQHF
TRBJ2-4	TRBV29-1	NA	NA	TGCAGCGTTGAGGAGCTAGCCAAAAACATTCAGTACTTC	CSVEELAKNIQYF
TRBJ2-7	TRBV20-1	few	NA	TGCAGTGCTAGAAGCCCGGGGAGGGAGCAGTACTTC	CSARSPGREQYF
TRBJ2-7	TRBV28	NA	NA	TGTGCCAGCAGCCCCGTGGACTACTACGAGCAGTACTTC	CASSPVDYYEQYF
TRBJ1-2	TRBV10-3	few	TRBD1	TGTGCCATCAGTGAGGTACCGGGACAGGGCTCTCATGGCTACACCTTC	CAISEVPGQGSHGYTF
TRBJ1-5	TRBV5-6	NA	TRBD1	TGTGCCAGCAGCTCCCAGGGGGCGCGAGGTATTAGCAATCAGCCCCAGCATTTT	CASSSQGARGISNQPQHF
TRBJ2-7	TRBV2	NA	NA	TGTGCCAGCGTGGGGCAGGGCAACGAGCAGTACTTC	CASVGQGNEQYF
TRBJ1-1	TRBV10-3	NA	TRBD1	TGTGCCATCAGTGAGTCGAGAGGCAGGGGGGATCGCACTGAAGCTTTCTTT	CAISESRGRGDRTEAFF
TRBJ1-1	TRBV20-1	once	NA	TGCAGTGCTAGTATACAGGCCCCGAACACTGAAGCTTTCTTT	CSASIQAPNTEAFF
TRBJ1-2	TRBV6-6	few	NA	TGTGCCAGCAGTTACGGCATGGGACGTTCCTATGGCTACACCTTC	CASSYGMGRSYGYTF